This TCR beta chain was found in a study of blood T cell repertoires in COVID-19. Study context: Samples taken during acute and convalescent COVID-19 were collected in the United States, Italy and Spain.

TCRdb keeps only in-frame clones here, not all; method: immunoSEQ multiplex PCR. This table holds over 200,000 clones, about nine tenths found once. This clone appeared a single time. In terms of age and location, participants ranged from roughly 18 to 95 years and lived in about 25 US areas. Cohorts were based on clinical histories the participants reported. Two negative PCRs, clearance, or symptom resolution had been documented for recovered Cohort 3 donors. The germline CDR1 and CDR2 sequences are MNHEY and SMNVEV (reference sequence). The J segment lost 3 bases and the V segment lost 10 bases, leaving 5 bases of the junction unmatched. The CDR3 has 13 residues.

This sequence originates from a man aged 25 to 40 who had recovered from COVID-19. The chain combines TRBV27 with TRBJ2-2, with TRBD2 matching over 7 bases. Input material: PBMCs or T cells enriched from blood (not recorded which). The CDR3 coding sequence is TGTGCCACCCGACTAGCTTACACCGGGGAGCTGTTTTTT. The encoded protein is CATRLAYTGELFF.